This T cell receptor (beta chain) was obtained from a study of T cell repertoires in cytomegalovirus infection. Looking at the study overall: Carrying CMV and the relevant HLA type showed in public TCR beta signatures. Study findings and constraints: Predominance within the ex vivo response was attributable to HLA-C-restricted CMV-specific TCR beta clonotypes. CMV carriers with the relevant HLA were identified by cumulative public TCR beta family frequency.

V shed 3 bases and J shed 7 bases, with 13 bases lying between them. Germline values: CDR1 LNHDA, CDR2 SQIVND (reference sequence). This CDR3 comprises 14 residues. One entry per CDR3 protein, called by TCRdb with MiXCR from the reads. Of a few hundred thousand distinct CDR3 sequences in the sample, 26% were seen once. This clonotype was counted only a few times. Its specificity is unknown. The chain couples TRBV19 to TRBJ1-5; D is ambiguous. Sequencing used PBMCs. The TCR originated in a human donor in good health (CMV status not recorded). Some clones in this sample may be carry-over from other donors' samples. The CDR3 coding sequence is TGTGCCAGTAGTATTAGTGGAATCTGGCAGCCCCAGCATTTT. It specifies CASSISGIWQPQHF.